These 5 T cell receptor beta chains share one sample of origin, sequenced in a study of shared clonotypes between healthy human individuals. Sequenced by immunoSEQ multiplex PCR; TCRdb stores in-frame clones only, minus some. The repertoire holds millions of clones, with over 85% as singletons. CD45RO-negative, CCR7-selected cells formed the naive CD8 fraction, which excluded terminally differentiated effector memory CD45RA+ cells. Sequences were obtained from naive CD8+ T cells sorted from blood. The receptors stem from a young man in good health.

This clone was seen just once. V usage is TRBV11-2 and J usage is TRBJ2-3; the match to TRBD2 covers 11 bases. V shed 5 bases and J 3 bases; nucleotides not matched to a gene: 4. Per germline, CDR1 SGHAT and CDR2 FQNNGV. CDR3 size: 15 residues. The CDR3 region has the DNA TGTGCCAGCAGCCCTTGGACTAGCGGGACAGATACGCAGTATTTT. Translating gives CASSPWTSGTDTQYF.

V is TRBV2 and J is TRBJ2-1, with D maybe TRBD2 (6 bases). V was pared by 8 bases and J by 9 bases, with 32 bases between. CDR3 length equals 18 residues. CDR1 is SNHLY and CDR2 is FYNNEI in the germline V gene. Written as DNA, the CDR3 is TGTGCCAGCGTGCAAAGCCTGGAAGCGGGCACCGTCGGGGGTGAGCAGTTCTTC. Amino acid sequence: CASVQSLEAGTVGGEQFF.

This chain links TRBV27 with TRBJ2-7; 11 bases are shared with TRBD2. The V and J ends lost 3 bases and 9 bases, in that order; junction bases with no gene match: 4. Looked up from germline, CDR1 is MNHEY and CDR2 is SMNVEV (reference sequence). The CDR3 totals 13 residues. This chain's CDR3 is CASSLSLAGVQYF. CDR3 coding DNA: TGTGCCAGCAGTTTGTCACTAGCGGGAGTGCAGTACTTC.

The V call is TRBV10-1, the J call TRBJ2-3, with 8 nucleotides matching TRBD1. This CDR3 spans 18 amino acids. CDR1 and CDR2 (germline): WNHNN, SYGVQD (reference sequence). Trimming took 0 bases from V and 0 from J; bases not matched to a gene: 8. The chain's CDR3 is CASSESKGQATSTDTQYF. CDR3 in DNA: TGCGCCAGCAGTGAGTCAAAGGGACAGGCCACTAGCACAGATACGCAGTATTTT.

The CDR3 DNA reads as TGTGCCAGCAGGCTGGGACAGGGGGGCGACGAGCAGTACTTC. Translating gives CASRLGQGGDEQYF. V and J are TRBV28 and TRBJ2-7; 11 bases line up with TRBD1. J was trimmed by 5 bases and V by 6 bases; bases with no gene match: 6. The CDR3 is made up of 14 amino acids. Per the germline V gene, CDR1 is MDHEN and CDR2 is SYDVKM.